This is a list of T cell receptor beta chains from one sample in a study of Ad26.COV2.S vaccination and SARS-CoV-2 variants. Sequenced by immunoSEQ multiplex PCR; TCRdb stores in-frame clones only, minus some. The sample lists about 680,000 clones, about 90% seen once, with about 1.5% in the top ten. The sequences come from peripheral blood, collected in a trial of Ad26.COV2.S vaccine versus placebo. The source is a person aged 18-60 years who received the Ad26.COV2.S COVID-19 vaccine or a placebo. Each CDR3 is given without its conserved first and last residue. The D gene is left open where the match is weak.

CDR3 length | V gene | D gene | CDR3 protein
17 | TRBV9 | . | ASSVEMGGAGNMNTEAF
11 | TRBV2 | . | ASSFRVHTEAF
13 | TRBV18 | TRBD2 | ASSPPAGGRETQY
14 | TRBV4-3 | . | ASSQGKGRGSYEQY
12 | TRBV11-1 | . | ASSLSQSNTEAF
11 | TRBV27 | . | ASSLASTEPQH
14 | TRBV6-2/TRBV6-3 | TRBD1 | ASSTTGEYSNQPQH
14 | TRBV9 | TRBD2 | ASSVALAGEQETQY
11 | TRBV7-9 | . | ASSFPQGNGYT
12 | TRBV4-3 | TRBD1 | ASSLQGSGGELF
14 | TRBV5-4 | TRBD2 | ASSLAQASGRNEQF
13 | TRBV20-1 | . | SASQDSSYNSPLH
12 | TRBV5-1 | . | ASGSGTASYEQY
11 | TRBV4-3 | . | ASSQVQGYEQY
13 | TRBV30 | TRBD2 | AWTRGGDYSYEQY
11 | TRBV20-1 | . | SASFRMKEEQY
12 | TRBV6-2/TRBV6-3 | TRBD1 | ASSRLTGVYEQY
12 | TRBV5-4 | . | ASSLGGPGRAQY